These 12 T cell receptor beta chains were all obtained from the same sample, sequenced in a study of T cell changes during pregnancy in multiple sclerosis. Here immunoSEQ multiplex PCR was the method, and the copy in TCRdb shows in-frame clones only, minus some. The sample yields roughly 80,000 clones, roughly 91% seen once. Material: peripheral blood, obtained in the first trimester of pregnancy. Receptors were obtained from a female donor with multiple sclerosis, enrolled in a pregnancy study.

Here the CDR3 DNA reads TGTGCCTGGTCACAGGGGAACCCCTACGAGCAGTACTTC. Protein: CAWSQGNPYEQYF. The rearrangement uses TRBV30 and TRBJ2-7; TRBD1 matches 7 bases. The length of the CDR3 is 13 residues. V lost 5 bases and J lost 2; bases outside the gene matches: 6. Germline CDR1 reads GTSNPN; CDR2 reads SVGIG (reference sequence).

This clone has a single count. The chain has TRBV6-6 and TRBJ2-3, with TRBD2 identical over 8 bases. The germline V gene has CDR1 MNHNY and CDR2 SVGAGI (reference sequence). The CDR3 has 14 amino acids. Germline trimming cut 0 bases from V and 9 bases from J; bases unmatched to any gene: 5. DNA of the CDR3: TGTGCCAGCAGTTACTCCGGACTAGCAGGGACGCAGTATTTT. This encodes CASSYSGLAGTQYF.

This clone was detected once. This chain connects TRBV9 to TRBJ2-3, with 7 bases that match TRBD2. Germline CDR1 reads SGDLS; CDR2 reads YYNGEE. J lost 5 bases, V lost 0 bases, and 3 bases had no gene match. This CDR3 has 14 amino acids. CDR3 amino acids: CASSVEGLIDTQYF. The CDR3 bases are TGTGCCAGCAGCGTAGAGGGACTAATAGATACGCAGTATTTT.

The chain uses TRBV30 and TRBJ1-1, with D possibly TRBD1 on 5 matching bases. The V and J ends lost 2 bases and 0 bases respectively, with 13 bases between them. Germline V gives CDR1 GTSNPN, CDR2 SVGIG (reference sequence). The CDR3 has 15 residues. CDR3 in DNA: TGTGCCTGGAGTCCAGTGGAGGGGATGAACACTGAAGCTTTCTTT. It translates to CAWSPVEGMNTEAFF.

This chain links TRBV7-2 with TRBJ1-1; 8 nucleotides agree with TRBD1. V dropped 4 bases and J dropped 3; count of bases not matched to a gene: 4. This CDR3 is 14 amino acids long. From germline, CDR1 is SGHTA and CDR2 FQGNSA. CDR3 DNA sequence: TGTGCCAGCAGCTCACAGGGGGTGGACACTGAAGCTTTCTTT. Translating gives CASSSQGVDTEAFF.

The rearrangement uses TRBV11-1 and TRBJ2-7; D is ambiguous. This CDR3 region has 14 residues. Looked up from germline, CDR1 is SGHAT and CDR2 is FQDESV (reference sequence). Trimming pared 5 bases from V and 1 base from J, leaving 12 bases between. This CDR3 reads CASSRSSKSYEQYF. The CDR3 DNA reads TGTGCCAGCAGCCGGAGCAGCAAATCCTACGAGCAGTACTTC.

The chain uses TRBV19 and TRBJ2-2, with 11 positions matching TRBD2. CDR1 and CDR2 from the germline V gene are LNHDA and SQIVND (reference sequence). The CDR3 loop spans 16 amino acids. Trimming cost V 8 bases and J 6 bases; bases outside gene matches: 11. DNA for the CDR3: TGTGCCAGTCGGAGTAGCGGGAGGGAAGGTGCCGGGGAGCTGTTTTTT. Its protein product is CASRSSGREGAGELFF.

The V and J genes are TRBV7-6 and TRBJ2-5; a possible D gene is TRBD1 (5 bases). Trimming took off 5 bases at V and 0 bases at J, with 25 bases between the two ends. Germline V lookup: CDR1 SGHVS, CDR2 FNYEAQ. The CDR3 extends over 19 amino acids. CDR3 region: CASSPSRTLPRTYQETQYF. The CDR3 DNA sequence: TGTGCCAGCAGCCCGAGCCGGACACTGCCCAGGACGTACCAAGAGACCCAGTACTTC.

The chain employs TRBV5-1 and TRBJ2-6; 7 positions match TRBD1. There are 16 residues in the CDR3. The germline V gene has CDR1 SGHRS and CDR2 YFSETQ. The junction had 2 bases not matched to a gene; V was cut back by 0 bases and J by 2 bases. CDR3 sequence: CASSLATGTGANVLTF. CDR3 in DNA: TGCGCCAGCAGCTTGGCGACAGGGACTGGGGCCAACGTCCTGACTTTC.

The chain joins TRBV29-1 to TRBJ1-2, with unresolved D. The CDR3 sequence is 11 residues long. Germline V lookup: CDR1 SQVTM, CDR2 ANQGSEA. V was trimmed by 1 base and J by 4 bases, leaving 4 bases between them. CDR3 in DNA: TGCAGCGTTGAAGCGCGCTATGGCTACACCTTC. Translation: CSVEARYGYTF.

The gene calls are TRBV29-1 and TRBJ2-7; D may be TRBD1 (5 bases). Germline loops: CDR1 SQVTM, CDR2 ANQGSEA. V lost 6 bases to trimming and J lost 2 bases, with 23 bases between them. The CDR3 length is 16 residues. CDR3 nucleotides: TGCAGCGTCTCCAACCTTTTGCCAGGGCTAACCTACGAGCAGTACTTC. It encodes CSVSNLLPGLTYEQYF.

In its sample, this clone was seen once. The J gene is TRBJ2-7, the V gene TRBV10-1, with 8 positions matching TRBD1. Trimming removed 2 bases from V and 2 bases from J; junction bases left unmatched: 5. Germline lookup yields CDR1 WNHNN and CDR2 SYGVQD (reference sequence). This CDR3 region has 15 residues. CDR3 in amino acids: CASSEGQGRAYEQYF. The CDR3 nucleotides are TGCGCCAGCAGTGAGGGACAGGGACGGGCCTACGAGCAGTACTTC.